This TCR beta chain was observed in a study of T cell repertoires in cytomegalovirus infection. Study-wide context: Both a matching HLA type and CMV infection were indicated by public TCR beta signatures. General study points: Within the response measured ex vivo, HLA-C-restricted CMV-specific TCR beta clonotypes were dominant.

For this clonotype: What it binds is unknown.

TCRdb called the reads again in MiXCR, with one record for every CDR3 protein. The sample has 750,000 to 900,000 distinct CDR3 sequences; 29% are singletons. This sample comprised cultured CD8+ T cells from PBMCs, obtained from culture after CMV antigen stimulation. This sequence originates from a human donor in good health (CMV status not recorded). Some clones in this sample may be carry-over from other donors' samples.

Here the CDR3 reads CASSPRTGFEAFF. The CDR3 DNA reads as TGTGCCAGCAGCCCAAGGACAGGTTTTGAAGCTTTCTTT. The chain uses TRBV9 and TRBJ1-1; TRBD1 matches 7 bases. Germline loops: CDR1 SGDLS, CDR2 YYNGEE. J lost 7 bases, V lost 4 bases, and 7 bases had no gene match. This CDR3 comprises 13 residues.